The entry below describes one TCR beta chain. Its target is not known. These data come from a study of blood T cells in healthy people across ages. Primers used in a second PCR of about 6 to 11 cycles were a sample-barcoded 5' primer and a J-beta primer mix. One entry per CDR3 protein, called by TCRdb with MiXCR from the 5' RACE reads. The table includes 600,000 to 900,000 distinct CDR3 sequences, roughly 25% detected once. Study observations and caveats: Not knowing donor CMV status may have confounded expanded clonotype changes. Diversity was higher, and naive CD4+ cells more numerous, in long-lived donors than in aged donors.

Another study also made use of these data, one on T cells of mothers and their children.

The receptor was derived from a boy aged 5-17 years in good health. Sequencing was done on a sample of blood.

CDR3 sequence: CSVFMWEVDGYTF. In nucleotides, the CDR3 is TGCAGCGTCTTCATGTGGGAAGTTGATGGCTACACCTTC. This chain connects TRBV29-1 to TRBJ1-2; no clear D gene. The CDR3 spans 13 residues. Between the trimmed V and J ends, which lost 6 bases and 6 bases, there was a span of 17 bases. Germline CDR1 and CDR2: SQVTM and ANQGSEA.